This note documents a single T cell receptor (beta chain) sequence. CDR3 length equals 16 residues. The ends were cut back, 0 bases at V and 1 base at J, with 10 bases in the middle. The germline gives CDR1 SGHVS, CDR2 FNYEAQ. The data derive from a study of cytomegalovirus exposure and HLA in healthy donors. The primer mix had 60 Vbeta and 13 Jbeta primers. Using immunoSEQ multiplex PCR, the repertoire was profiled, and TCRdb retains in-frame clones only, with some absent. This sample carries approximately 160,000 clones, more than 60% of them seen once, and the ten largest clones take 7%. The source is a woman between 40 and 50 years old in good health and CMV-seropositive. The sequencing sample was made of PBMCs. V and J are TRBV7-6 and TRBJ1-3; D not certain. CDR3 sequence: CASSLAVRGSGNTIYF. The DNA for the CDR3 is TGTGCCAGCAGCTTAGCAGTGCGGGGATCTGGAAACACCATATATTTT.